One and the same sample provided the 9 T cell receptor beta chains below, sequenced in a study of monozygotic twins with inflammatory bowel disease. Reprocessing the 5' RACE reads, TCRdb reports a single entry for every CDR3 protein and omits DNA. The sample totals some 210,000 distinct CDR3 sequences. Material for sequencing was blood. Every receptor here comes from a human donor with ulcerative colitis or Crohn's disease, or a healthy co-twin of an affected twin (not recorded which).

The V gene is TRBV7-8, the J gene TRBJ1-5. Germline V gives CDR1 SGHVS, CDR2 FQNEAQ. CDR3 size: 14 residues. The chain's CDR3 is CASTPSVLNQPQHF. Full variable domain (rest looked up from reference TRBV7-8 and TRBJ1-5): GAGVSQSPRYKVAKRGQDVALRCDPISGHVSLFWYQQALGQGPEFLTYFQNEAQLDKSGLPSDRFFAERPEGSVSTLKIQRTQQEDSAVYLCASTPSVLNQPQHFGDGTRLSIL.

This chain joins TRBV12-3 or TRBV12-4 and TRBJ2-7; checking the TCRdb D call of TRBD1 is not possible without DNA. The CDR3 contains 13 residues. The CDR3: CASNRGSSYEQYF.

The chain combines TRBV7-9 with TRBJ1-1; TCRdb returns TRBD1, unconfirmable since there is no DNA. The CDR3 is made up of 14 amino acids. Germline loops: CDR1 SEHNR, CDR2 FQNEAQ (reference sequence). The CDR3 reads CASSWGPGRTEAFF. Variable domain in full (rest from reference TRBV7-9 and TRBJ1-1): DTGVSQNPRHKITKRGQNVTFRCDPISEHNRLYWYRQTLGQGPEFLTYFQNEAQLEKSRLLSDRFSAERPKGSFSTLEIQRTEQGDSAMYLCASSWGPGRTEAFFGQGTRLTVV.

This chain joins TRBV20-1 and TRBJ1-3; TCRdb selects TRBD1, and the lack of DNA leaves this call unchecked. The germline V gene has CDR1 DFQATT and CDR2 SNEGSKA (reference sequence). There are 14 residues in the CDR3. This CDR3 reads CSANGGSTENTIYF.

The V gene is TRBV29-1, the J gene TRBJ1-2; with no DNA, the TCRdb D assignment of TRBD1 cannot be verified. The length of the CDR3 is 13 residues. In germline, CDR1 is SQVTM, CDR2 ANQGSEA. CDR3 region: CSVRTGVVYGYTF.

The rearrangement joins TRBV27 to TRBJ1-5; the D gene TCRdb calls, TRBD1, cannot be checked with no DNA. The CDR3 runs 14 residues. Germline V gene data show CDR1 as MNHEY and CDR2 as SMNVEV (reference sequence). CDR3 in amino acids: CASSPGTENQPQHF.

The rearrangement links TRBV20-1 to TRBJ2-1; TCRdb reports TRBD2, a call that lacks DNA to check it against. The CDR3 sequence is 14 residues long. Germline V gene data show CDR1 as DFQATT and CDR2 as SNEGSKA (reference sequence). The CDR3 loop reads CSIRRGGPYNEQFF.

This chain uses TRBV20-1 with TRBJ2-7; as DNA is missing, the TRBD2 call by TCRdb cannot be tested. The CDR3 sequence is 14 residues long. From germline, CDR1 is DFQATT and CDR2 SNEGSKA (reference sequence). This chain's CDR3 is CSAGLGLADYEQYF.

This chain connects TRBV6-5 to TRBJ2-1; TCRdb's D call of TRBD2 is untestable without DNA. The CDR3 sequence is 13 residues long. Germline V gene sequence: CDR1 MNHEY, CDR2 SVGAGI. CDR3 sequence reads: CASRIGGYNEQFF.